This section outlines one TCR beta chain sequence together with its context. Its cognate antigen is unknown. The time point was: week 5, during vaccination. Topical imiquimod accompanied each vaccine dose, which consisted of 300 ug of mutant IDH1 20-mer peptide. Diagnosis in the donors showed new WHO grade 3 or 4 astrocytomas that were IDH1-mutant and ATRX-lost. Unmatched junction bases numbered 6, after V lost 3 bases and J lost 1 base. In germline, CDR1 is LGHNA, CDR2 YSLEER. This CDR3 contains 15 residues. The sample belongs to a study of a mutant IDH1 vaccine in newly diagnosed glioma. The wider study: During weeks 1, 3, 5, 7, 11, 15, 19 and 23, patients received eight vaccinations. Patients got their first vaccination 4-6 weeks after radiotherapy alone, or with temozolomide cycles. Patients' prior therapy spanned radiotherapy, temozolomide, or both; most underwent both.

Data came from immunoSEQ multiplex PCR; TCRdb stores just in-frame clones and leaves some out. The sample shows some 60,000 clones, 85% to 90% of them seen only once. Sequenced here: PBMCs, sampled from a glioma patient whose treatment included an IDH1 peptide vaccine. V and J are TRBV4-3 and TRBJ2-7; 7 bases line up with TRBD1. This clonotype was sampled from a woman aged 40-49 years with glioma. The CDR3 sequence is CASSQQPGQSYEQYF. The CDR3 DNA reads TGCGCCAGCAGCCAGCAACCGGGACAGTCCTACGAGCAGTACTTC.